This T cell receptor (beta chain) appears in the sequencing data of a study of cytomegalovirus exposure and HLA in healthy donors. Study findings and constraints: A later analysis revealed that TCR association rates differed between HLA loci, peaking at DRB1 and bottoming out at HLA-C. For TCR beta chains, V- and J-gene trimming was later linked to a missense DCLRE1C variant. It was approximately 150 TCR beta chains that were listed as cytomegalovirus-associated.

This clone was counted only a few times. What it binds is unknown. PCR involved 60 Vbeta and 13 Jbeta primers. Measured with immunoSEQ multiplex PCR; TCRdb has only the in-frame clones, and not every one. Of more than 200,000 clones listed, 55% to 75% are singletons. The sequencing input was PBMCs. This receptor was identified in a man aged 35-49 years in good health and CMV-seropositive.

The CDR3 sequence is CASSITAGGYEQYF. For the CDR3, the DNA is TGTGCCAGTAGTATAACCGCAGGGGGGTACGAGCAGTACTTC. The chain joins TRBV19 to TRBJ2-7, with a weak D call TRBD1 (7 bases). CDR1 and CDR2 from the germline V gene are LNHDA and SQIVND (reference sequence). V was shortened by 2 bases and J by 4 bases, with 12 bases between the two germline ends. This CDR3 comprises 14 residues.